This TCR beta chain came from a study of regulatory T cells in long-lasting Graves disease. Study-wide context: More than 5 years of antithyroid drugs with positive TSH receptor antibodies defined persistent Graves' disease.

Findings and limits, study-wide: Persistent Graves' patients showed reduced TCR diversity versus newly diagnosed patients. Favoring TRBV28, TRBJ1-2 and TRBJ2-5 was a feature seen in persistent disease.

This clonotype was observed at least ten times. Its target is unknown. The trim removed 0 bases at V and 5 bases at J, leaving 11 bases unmatched. This CDR3 has 17 amino acids. Germline CDR1 MNHEY, CDR2 SVGAGI. Noted time point: persistent/refractory GD, antithyroid drugs over 5 years with positive TRAb. Researchers made the TCR library from RNA that was extracted from PBMCs. Peripheral blood, about 8.8 milliliters of it, was drawn into EDTA tubes. The authors built TCR beta libraries using iRepertoire HTBI primers and Arm-PCR of CDR3 regions. TCRdb processed the multiplex PCR reads anew with MiXCR; each CDR3 protein has one entry. The sample contains a few hundred thousand distinct CDR3 sequences, about 22% of which appear only once.

This sequence joins TRBV6-5 and TRBJ1-1, with 8 bases lining up with TRBD1. Sequenced here: peripheral blood mononuclear cells (PBMCs), sampled when the disease was refractory, from a patient treated with antithyroid drugs. The sequence derives from a female donor with Graves disease. The CDR3 reads CASSYSGRGLRATEAFF. CDR3 nucleotides: TGTGCCAGCAGTTACTCGGGCAGGGGGCTACGAGCGACTGAAGCTTTCTTT.